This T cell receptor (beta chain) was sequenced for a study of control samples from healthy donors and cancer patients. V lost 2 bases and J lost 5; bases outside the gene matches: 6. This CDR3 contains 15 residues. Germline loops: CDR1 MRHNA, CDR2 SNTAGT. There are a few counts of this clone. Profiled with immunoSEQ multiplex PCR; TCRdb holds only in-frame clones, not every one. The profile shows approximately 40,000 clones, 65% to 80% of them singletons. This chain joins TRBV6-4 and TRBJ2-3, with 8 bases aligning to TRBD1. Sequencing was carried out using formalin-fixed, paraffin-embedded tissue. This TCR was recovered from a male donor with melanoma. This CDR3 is CASSDGQGAGDTQYF. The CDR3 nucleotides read TGTGCCAGCAGTGACGGTCAGGGGGCGGGAGATACGCAGTATTTT.